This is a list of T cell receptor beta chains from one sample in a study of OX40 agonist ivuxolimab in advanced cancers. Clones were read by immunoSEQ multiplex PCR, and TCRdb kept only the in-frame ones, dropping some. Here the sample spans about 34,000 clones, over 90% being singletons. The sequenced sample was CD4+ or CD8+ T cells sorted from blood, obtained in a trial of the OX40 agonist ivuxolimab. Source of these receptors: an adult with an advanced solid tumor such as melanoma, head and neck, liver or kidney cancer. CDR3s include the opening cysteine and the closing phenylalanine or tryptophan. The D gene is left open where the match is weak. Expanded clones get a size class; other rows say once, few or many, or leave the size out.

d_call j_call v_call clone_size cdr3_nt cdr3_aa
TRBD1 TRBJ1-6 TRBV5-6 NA TGTGCCAGCAGTCTCCGGAGACAGGGCACGTCACCCCTCCACTTT CASSLRRQGTSPLHF
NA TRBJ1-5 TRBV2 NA TGTGCCAGCAGTGAACTCCTAGAGAATCAGCCCCAGCATTTT CASSELLENQPQHF
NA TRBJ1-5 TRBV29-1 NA TGCAGCGTCGTCCTAGGGGCCGGTCAGCCCCAGCATTTT CSVVLGAGQPQHF
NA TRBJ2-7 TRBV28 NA TGTGCCAGCAGCCCTTCGGGGGCCTCCTACGAGCAGTACTTC CASSPSGASYEQYF
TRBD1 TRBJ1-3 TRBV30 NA TGTGCCTGGAGTGGGACAGGGGCTGGAAACACCATATATTTT CAWSGTGAGNTIYF
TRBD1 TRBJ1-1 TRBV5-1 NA TGCGCCAGCAGCCGGTTCTCTGGGGGACAGCCAGTTAGGAACACTGAAGCTTTCTTT CASSRFSGGQPVRNTEAFF
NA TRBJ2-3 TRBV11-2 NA TGTGCCAGCAGCTTAGGTTCAGCAGGGTCAGATACGCAGTATTTT CASSLGSAGSDTQYF
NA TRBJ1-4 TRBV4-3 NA TGCGCCAGCAGCCCTATCACGGGGGTGGAGGGGTGGGAAAAACTGTTTTTT CASSPITGVEGWEKLFF
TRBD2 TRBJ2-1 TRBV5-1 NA TGCGCCAGCAGCTTCCTAGCGGGGGAATACAATGAGCAGTTCTTC CASSFLAGEYNEQFF
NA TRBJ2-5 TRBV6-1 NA TGTGCCAGCAGTGAGAGGGCTTTAGAGACCCAGTACTTC CASSERALETQYF
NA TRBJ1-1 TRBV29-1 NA TGCAGCGTTGTAAGTCAGGAGAACACTGAAGCTTTCTTT CSVVSQENTEAFF
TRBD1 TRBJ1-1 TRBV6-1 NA TGTGCCAGCAGTGGGTACGAAGGGACAGGGGACGCTGAAGCTTTCTTT CASSGYEGTGDAEAFF
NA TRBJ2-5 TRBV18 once TGTGCCAGCTCACCCACTTATCCTAATGTGGAGACCCAGTACTTC CASSPTYPNVETQYF
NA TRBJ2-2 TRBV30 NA TGTGCCTGGAGCGCCGGGACGGGCGGGGAGCTGTTTTTT CAWSAGTGGELFF
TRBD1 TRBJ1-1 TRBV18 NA TGTGCCAGCTCATCAACTAGACAGGGATCAGGCACTGAAGCTTTCTTT CASSSTRQGSGTEAFF
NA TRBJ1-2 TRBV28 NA TGTGCCAGCAGTCCCGACCGGACGGCGAACTATGGCTACACCTTC CASSPDRTANYGYTF
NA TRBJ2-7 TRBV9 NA TGTGCCAGCAGCGTAGAGGGCGCGGGACTCTACGAGCAGTACTTC CASSVEGAGLYEQYF
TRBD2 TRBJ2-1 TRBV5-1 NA TGCGCCAGCAGCTCGCCGCCTCCGGGACTAGCTTGGGTCATTGAGCAGTTCTTC CASSSPPPGLAWVIEQFF
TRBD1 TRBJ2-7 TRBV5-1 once TGCGCCAGCAGCCGGGACAGGGAATTACGCGAGCAGTACTTC CASSRDRELREQYF
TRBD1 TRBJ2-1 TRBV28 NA TGTGCCAGCAGTTTAGATCAGGGGGCGGGCAATGAGCAGTTCTTC CASSLDQGAGNEQFF
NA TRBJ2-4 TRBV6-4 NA TGTGCCAGCTCCAAAGAGCCCGGGGTAGCCAAAAACATTCAGTACTTC CASSKEPGVAKNIQYF
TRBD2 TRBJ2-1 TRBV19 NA TGTGCCAGTAGTTCTACTAGCGGAACAAACAATGAGCAGTTCTTC CASSSTSGTNNEQFF
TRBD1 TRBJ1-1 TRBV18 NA TGTGCCAGCTCGACGGACAGGGTGGTTGCTGAAGCTTTCTTT CASSTDRVVAEAFF
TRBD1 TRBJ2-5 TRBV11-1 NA TGTGCCAGCTCCTTACAGGGGGCGCGGGGGACCCAGTACTTC CASSLQGARGTQYF
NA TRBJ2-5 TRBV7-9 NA TGTGCCAGCAACTCTCCAACCGAGACCCAGTACTTC CASNSPTETQYF
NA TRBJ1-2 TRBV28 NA TGTGCCACAGGAGGAGGGGGGCAATATGGCTACACCTTC CATGGGGQYGYTF